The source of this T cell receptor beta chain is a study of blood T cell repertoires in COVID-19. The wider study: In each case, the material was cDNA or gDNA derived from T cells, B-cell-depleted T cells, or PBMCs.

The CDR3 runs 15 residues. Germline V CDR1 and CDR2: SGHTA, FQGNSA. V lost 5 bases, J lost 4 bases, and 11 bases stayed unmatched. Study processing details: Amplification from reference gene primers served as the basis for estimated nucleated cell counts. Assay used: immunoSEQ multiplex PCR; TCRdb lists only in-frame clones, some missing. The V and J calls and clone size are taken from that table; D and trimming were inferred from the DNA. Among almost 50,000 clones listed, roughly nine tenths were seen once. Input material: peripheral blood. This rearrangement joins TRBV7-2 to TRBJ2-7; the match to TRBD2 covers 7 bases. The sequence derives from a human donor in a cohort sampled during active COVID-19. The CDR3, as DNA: TGTGCCAGCAGCGCATCGGGACTATCTTCATACGAGCAGTACTTC. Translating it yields CASSASGLSSYEQYF.